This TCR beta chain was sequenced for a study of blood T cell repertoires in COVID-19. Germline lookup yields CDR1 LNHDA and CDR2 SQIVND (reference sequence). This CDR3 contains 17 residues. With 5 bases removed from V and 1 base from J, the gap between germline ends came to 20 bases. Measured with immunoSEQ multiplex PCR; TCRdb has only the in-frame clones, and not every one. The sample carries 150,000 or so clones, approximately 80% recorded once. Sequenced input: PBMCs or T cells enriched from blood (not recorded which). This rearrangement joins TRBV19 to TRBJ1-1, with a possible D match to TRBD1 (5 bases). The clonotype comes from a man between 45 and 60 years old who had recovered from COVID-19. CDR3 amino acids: CASSGHGADSQNTEAFF. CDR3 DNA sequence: TGTGCCAGTAGTGGCCATGGGGCAGACAGTCAGAACACTGAAGCTTTCTTT.